This T cell receptor beta chain is drawn from a study of blood T cell repertoires in COVID-19. Trimming cost V 0 bases and J 0 bases, with 9 bases left between them. CDR3 length: 16 amino acids. Germline lookup yields CDR1 SGHRS and CDR2 YFSETQ. Sequenced by immunoSEQ multiplex PCR; TCRdb stores in-frame clones only, minus some. In the table there are around 190,000 clones, 70% to 80% of which are singletons. This chain uses TRBV5-1 with TRBJ1-4; D may be TRBD1 (6 bases). The TCR sequence derives from a woman aged 35 to 49 with COVID-19, enrolled during active disease. What was sequenced was peripheral blood. The CDR3 DNA reads as TGCGCCAGCAGCTTGGGACAGGCTGCAACTAATGAAAAACTGTTTTTT. This sequence encodes CASSLGQAATNEKLFF.